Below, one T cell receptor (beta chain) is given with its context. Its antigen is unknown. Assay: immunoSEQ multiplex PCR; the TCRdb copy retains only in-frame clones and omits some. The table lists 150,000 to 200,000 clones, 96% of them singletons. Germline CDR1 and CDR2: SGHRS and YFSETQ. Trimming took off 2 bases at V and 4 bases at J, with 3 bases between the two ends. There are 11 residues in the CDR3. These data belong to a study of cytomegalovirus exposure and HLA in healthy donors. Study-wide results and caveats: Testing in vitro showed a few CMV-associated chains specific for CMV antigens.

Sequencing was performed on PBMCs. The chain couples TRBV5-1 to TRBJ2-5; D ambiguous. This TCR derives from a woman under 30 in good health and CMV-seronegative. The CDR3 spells CASSFGETQYF. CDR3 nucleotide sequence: TGCGCCAGCAGCTTCGGAGAGACCCAGTACTTC.